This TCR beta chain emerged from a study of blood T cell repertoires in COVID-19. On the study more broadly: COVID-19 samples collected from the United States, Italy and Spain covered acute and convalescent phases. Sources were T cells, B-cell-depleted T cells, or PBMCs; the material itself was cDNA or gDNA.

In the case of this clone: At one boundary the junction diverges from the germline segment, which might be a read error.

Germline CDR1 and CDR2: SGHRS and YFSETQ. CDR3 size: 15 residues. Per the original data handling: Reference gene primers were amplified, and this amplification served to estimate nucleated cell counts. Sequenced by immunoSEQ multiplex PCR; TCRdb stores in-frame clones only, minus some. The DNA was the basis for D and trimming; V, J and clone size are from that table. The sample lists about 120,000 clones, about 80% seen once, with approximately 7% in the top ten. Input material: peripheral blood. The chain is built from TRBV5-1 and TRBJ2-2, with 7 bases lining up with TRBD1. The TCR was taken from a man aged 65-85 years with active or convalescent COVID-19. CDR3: CASSLGQTPTGELFF. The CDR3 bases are TGCGCCAGCAGTTTGGGACAGACACCCACCGGGGAGCTGTTTTTT.